A selection of T cell receptor beta chains follows, all from one sample in a study of shared clonotypes between healthy human individuals. Produced via immunoSEQ multiplex PCR; TCRdb's table is partial and in-frame only. The sample consists of roughly 1,800,000 clones, roughly 94% of them appearing once. Sequencing input: naive CD8+ T cells sorted from blood. Receptors originate from a man aged 18 to 29 in good health. Each CDR3 is given with its conserved first and last residue. A D gene is named only where the DNA matches it firmly. Not all rows give a size; the values are once, few, many and, for expanded clones, a class.

>-|TRBV21-1|13|TRBJ2-3|-
TGTGCCAGCACTCGGACCAGCACAGATACGCAGTATTTT
CASTRTSTDTQYF
>-|TRBV23-1|13|TRBJ1-5|-
TGCGCCAGCAGTCAATCTCCCCATCAGCCCCAGCATTTT
CASSQSPHQPQHF
>-|TRBV7-6|14|TRBJ2-7|-
TGTGCCAGCAGCCCAGGGACTCTAACCTACGAGCAGTACTTC
CASSPGTLTYEQYF
>once|TRBV27|12|TRBJ2-7|-
TGTGCCAGCAGTTCGCAACGGGAAGAGCAGTACTTC
CASSSQREEQYF
>-|TRBV4-1|14|TRBJ2-3|-
TGCGCCAGCAGCCAACGAACCTTCACAGATACGCAGTATTTT
CASSQRTFTDTQYF
>-|TRBV6-1|15|TRBJ1-2|TRBD1
TGTGCCAGCGATGGGACAGGGATTCACCTCTATGGCTACACCTTC
CASDGTGIHLYGYTF
>-|TRBV19|15|TRBJ1-3|-
TGTGCCAGTAGTTTAGTCGGAGACTCTGGAAACACCATATATTTT
CASSLVGDSGNTIYF
>-|TRBV5-1|14|TRBJ2-7|-
TGCGCCAGCAGCTTGGAGGCAGGGGTCCACGAGCAGTACTTC
CASSLEAGVHEQYF
>-|TRBV9|15|TRBJ2-7|-
TGTGCCAGCAGCGCCGGGGATATGGCACACTACGAGCAGTACTTC
CASSAGDMAHYEQYF
>-|TRBV11-2|11|TRBJ2-7|-
TGTGCCAGCAGCCCGGCCGACGAGCAGTACTTC
CASSPADEQYF
>-|TRBV5-6|16|TRBJ1-5|-
TGTGCCAGCAGCTTGGGGACGGCTTATAGCAATCAGCCCCAGCATTTT
CASSLGTAYSNQPQHF
>once|TRBV28|16|TRBJ2-6|-
TGTGCCAGCAGCACGGCTCGGTCCTCTGGGGCCAACGTCCTGACTTTC
CASSTARSSGANVLTF
>-|TRBV5-4|16|TRBJ2-2|-
TGTGCCAGCAGCTTGGGGATTCCTAGCGAAACCGGGGAGCTGTTTTTT
CASSLGIPSETGELFF
>once|TRBV19|15|TRBJ1-6|TRBD1
TGTGCCAGTAGTAACACGGACAGGGGATATTCACCCCTCCACTTT
CASSNTDRGYSPLHF
>few|TRBV19|15|TRBJ2-7|TRBD1
TGTGCCAGTACTATGGGGACAGGGGGCGGCTACGAGCAGTACTTC
CASTMGTGGGYEQYF
>-|TRBV5-8|13|TRBJ2-7|TRBD1
TGTGCCAGCAGCTGGGGGACAGCCTACGAGCAGTACTTC
CASSWGTAYEQYF
>-|TRBV27|15|TRBJ2-1|TRBD1
TGTGCCAGCAGTCACCGGGACAGGGATTGGAATGAGCAGTTCTTC
CASSHRDRDWNEQFF
>-|TRBV7-9|11|TRBJ1-1|-
TGTGCCAGCAGCTTAGTAGACGAAGCTTTCTTT
CASSLVDEAFF
>-|TRBV14|13|TRBJ2-3|-
TGTGCCAGCAGCCCTTTTACAGGATCCCTTGAGGATTTT
CASSPFTGSLEDF
>-|TRBV7-2|15|TRBJ2-7|TRBD2
TGTGCCAGCAGCCCCCTTCTGGGGGGGGTGTTCGAGCAGTACTTC
CASSPLLGGVFEQYF
>once|TRBV27|17|TRBJ2-7|TRBD2
TGTGCCAGCAGTTTATCAAGACTAGCGGGGGGCTCCTACGAGCAGTACTTC
CASSLSRLAGGSYEQYF
>-|TRBV5-6|16|TRBJ2-3|TRBD2
TGTGCCAGCAGCTTGGTTGATAGCGGGGTCCCAGATACGCAGTATTTT
CASSLVDSGVPDTQYF
>-|TRBV27|13|TRBJ2-1|-
TGTGCCAGCATGGGTGGGTCCTACAATGAGCAGTTCTTC
CASMGGSYNEQFF
>-|TRBV4-1|13|TRBJ1-5|TRBD1
TGCGCCAGCAGCCTCAGACAGGGTCAGCCCCAGCATTTT
CASSLRQGQPQHF
>-|TRBV5-6|14|TRBJ2-5|TRBD1
TGTGCCAGCAGCTTGGGACAGGGGTTGGAGACCCAGTACTTC
CASSLGQGLETQYF
>-|TRBV7-9|14|TRBJ2-3|-
TGTGCCAGCAGCTTAGGAGGGGTCACAGATACGCAGTATTTT
CASSLGGVTDTQYF
>-|TRBV5-1|15|TRBJ2-1|TRBD1
TGCGCCAGCAGCTTTTCCGGGACAGGGTACAATGAGCAGTTCTTC
CASSFSGTGYNEQFF
>-|TRBV7-9|12|TRBJ2-3|-
TGTGCCAGAAGGGAAGTGTCAGATACGCAGTATTTT
CARREVSDTQYF
>-|TRBV28|16|TRBJ2-1|TRBD2
TGTGCCAGCAGCCTTCCTAGCGGGACCGCACTAGATGAGCAGTTCTTC
CASSLPSGTALDEQFF
>-|TRBV9|17|TRBJ2-2|-
TGTGCCAGCAGCGCCACCACTCACAGGGTGGACACCGGGGAGCTGTTTTTT
CASSATTHRVDTGELFF
>once|TRBV11-1|17|TRBJ2-5|-
TGTGCCAGCAGCTCCGAAATTTCCGGGGACCGCCAAGAGACCCAGTACTTC
CASSSEISGDRQETQYF
>-|TRBV5-8|16|TRBJ2-2|TRBD2
TGTGCCAGCAGTCCGGTCGCGGGAGGGCTGGCCGGGGAGCTGTTTTTT
CASSPVAGGLAGELFF
>-|TRBV6-6|12|TRBJ2-7|-
TGTGCCAGCAGTTACGGCAACTACGAGCAGTACTTC
CASSYGNYEQYF
>-|TRBV7-9|14|TRBJ2-7|-
TGTGCCAGCAGCTTATCGTACGGATCCTACGAGCAGTACTTC
CASSLSYGSYEQYF
>-|TRBV9|14|TRBJ2-2|TRBD2
TGTGCCAAACCGGGACTAGCGTCAGCCGGGGAGCTGTTTTTT
CAKPGLASAGELFF
>-|TRBV5-4|14|TRBJ2-7|TRBD2
TGTGCCAGCAGCTTTGGCGGGGGGGCCTACGAGCAGTACTTC
CASSFGGGAYEQYF
>-|TRBV25-1|12|TRBJ1-4|-
TGTGCCAGCGGACTTAGAGGGGCGGAACTGTTTTTT
CASGLRGAELFF
>-|TRBV9|13|TRBJ2-5|-
TGTGCCAGCAGGGGGGGAATGGAAGAGACCCAGTACTTC
CASRGGMEETQYF
>-|TRBV6-5|13|TRBJ2-7|-
TGTGCCAGCAGTTACGGTCTCAGTGGCGAGCAGTACTTC
CASSYGLSGEQYF
>-|TRBV27|14|TRBJ2-7|TRBD2
TGTGCCAGCAGTTTAAGCGGGGCGGTCTACGAGCAGTACTTC
CASSLSGAVYEQYF
>-|TRBV28|15|TRBJ1-5|TRBD1
TGTGCCAGCAGTTCCGGGACAGGGGGTTCGCAGCCCCAGCATTTT
CASSSGTGGSQPQHF
>-|TRBV16|13|TRBJ2-7|-
TGTGCCAGCAGCCAATCCTTTCAGTCAGGGCAGTACTTC
CASSQSFQSGQYF